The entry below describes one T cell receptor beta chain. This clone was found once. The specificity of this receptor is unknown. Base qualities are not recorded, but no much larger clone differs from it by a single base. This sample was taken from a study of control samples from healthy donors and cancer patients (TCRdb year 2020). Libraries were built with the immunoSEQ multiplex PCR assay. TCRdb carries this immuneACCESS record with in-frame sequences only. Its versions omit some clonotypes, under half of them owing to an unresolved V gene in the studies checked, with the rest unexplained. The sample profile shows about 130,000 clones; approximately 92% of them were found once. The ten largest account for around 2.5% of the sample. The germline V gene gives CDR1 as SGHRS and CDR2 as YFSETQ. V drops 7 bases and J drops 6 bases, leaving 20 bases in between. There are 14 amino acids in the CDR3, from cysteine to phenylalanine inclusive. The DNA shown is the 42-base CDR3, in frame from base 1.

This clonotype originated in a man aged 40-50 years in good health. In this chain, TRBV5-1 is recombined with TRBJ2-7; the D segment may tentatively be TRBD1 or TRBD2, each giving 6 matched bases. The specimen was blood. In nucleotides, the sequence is TGCGCCAGCGGAGGGGGAGCAGGGTTGGCCGAGCAGTACTTC. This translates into CASGGGAGLAEQYF. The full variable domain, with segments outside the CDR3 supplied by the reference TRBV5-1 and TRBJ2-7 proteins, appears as KAGVTQTPRYLIKTRGQQVTLSCSPISGHRSVSWYQQTPGQGLQFLFEYFSETQRNKGNFPGRFSGRQFSNSRSEMNVSTLELGDSALYLCASGGGAGLAEQYFGPGTRLTVT.